The T cell receptor (beta chain) under discussion was sequenced for a study of T cells of healthy individuals. Germline CDR1 is SGHAT and CDR2 is FQNNGV. V was pared by 2 bases and J by 8 bases, with 7 bases between. The length of the CDR3 is 12 residues. In its sample, this clonotype was seen many times. TCRdb independently ran MiXCR on the 5' RACE reads; one entry per CDR3 protein. Of 90,000 to 100,000 distinct CDR3 sequences in the sample, approximately 15% were seen once. This TCR was sampled from a human donor in good health. This chain links TRBV11-2 with TRBJ2-1; the D gene is possibly TRBD1 (5 bases). CDR3 protein: CASSLWGHEQFF. For the CDR3, the DNA is TGTGCCAGCAGCTTATGGGGCCATGAGCAGTTCTTC. The variable domain in full, completed from reference TRBV11-2 and TRBJ2-1, reads EAGVAQSPRYKIIEKRQSVAFWCNPISGHATLYWYQQILGQGPKLLIQFQNNGVVDDSQLPKDRFSAERLKGVDSTLKIQPAKLEDSAVYLCASSLWGHEQFFGPGTRLTVL.